The present TCR beta chain was sequenced within a study of blood T cell repertoires in COVID-19. Study at large: In each case, the material was cDNA or gDNA derived from T cells, B-cell-depleted T cells, or PBMCs.

Germline lookup yields CDR1 LGHNA and CDR2 YNFKEQ. Trimming at V came to 0 bases and at J to 5 bases, leaving 15 bases not matched to a gene. CDR3 length equals 18 residues. Donors were grouped by their self-reported clinical history. Clones were read by immunoSEQ multiplex PCR, and TCRdb kept only the in-frame ones, dropping some. The sample consists of about 400,000 clones, around 90% of them appearing once. The chain recombines TRBV4-2 with TRBJ2-5, with 7 bases fitting TRBD2. The material sequenced was PBMCs or T cells enriched from blood (not recorded which). The receptor was isolated from a middle-aged woman with acute COVID-19. The CDR3 spells CASSQDVAGEPPGETQYF. For the CDR3, the DNA is TGTGCCAGCAGCCAAGATGTTGCGGGGGAGCCCCCCGGGGAGACCCAGTACTTC.